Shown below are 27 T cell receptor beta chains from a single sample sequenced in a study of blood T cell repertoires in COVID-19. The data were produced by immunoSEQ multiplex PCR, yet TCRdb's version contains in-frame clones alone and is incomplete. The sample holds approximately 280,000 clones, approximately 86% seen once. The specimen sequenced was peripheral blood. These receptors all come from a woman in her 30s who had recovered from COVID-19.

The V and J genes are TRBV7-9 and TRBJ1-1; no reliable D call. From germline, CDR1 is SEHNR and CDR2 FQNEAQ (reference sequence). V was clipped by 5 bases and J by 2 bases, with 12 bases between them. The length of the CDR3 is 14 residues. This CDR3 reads CASSRVDVNTEAFF. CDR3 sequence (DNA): TGTGCCAGCAGCCGCGTTGATGTTAACACTGAAGCTTTCTTT. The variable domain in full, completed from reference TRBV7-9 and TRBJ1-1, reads DTGVSQNPRHKITKRGQNVTFRCDPISEHNRLYWYRQTLGQGPEFLTYFQNEAQLEKSRLLSDRFSAERPKGSFSTLEIQRTEQGDSAMYLCASSRVDVNTEAFFGQGTRLTVV.

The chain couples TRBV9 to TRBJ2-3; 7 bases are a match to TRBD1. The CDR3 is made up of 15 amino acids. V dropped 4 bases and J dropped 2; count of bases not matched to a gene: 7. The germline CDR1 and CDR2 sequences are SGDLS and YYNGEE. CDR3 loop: CASSPRDRLTDTQYF. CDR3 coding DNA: TGTGCCAGCAGCCCCCGGGACAGACTCACAGATACGCAGTATTTT.

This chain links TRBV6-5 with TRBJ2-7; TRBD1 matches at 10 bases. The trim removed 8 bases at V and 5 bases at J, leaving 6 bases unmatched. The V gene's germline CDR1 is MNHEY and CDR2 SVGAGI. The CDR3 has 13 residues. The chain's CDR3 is CASSDRGGNEQYF. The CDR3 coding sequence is TGTGCCAGCTCGGACAGGGGGGGGAACGAGCAGTACTTC.

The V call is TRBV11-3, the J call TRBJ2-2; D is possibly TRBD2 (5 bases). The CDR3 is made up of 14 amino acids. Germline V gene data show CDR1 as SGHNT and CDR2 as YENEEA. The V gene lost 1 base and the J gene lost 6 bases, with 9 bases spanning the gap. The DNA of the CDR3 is TGTGCCAGCAGCTTAGTGAGAGGGCCCGGGGAGCTGTTTTTT. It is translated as CASSLVRGPGELFF.

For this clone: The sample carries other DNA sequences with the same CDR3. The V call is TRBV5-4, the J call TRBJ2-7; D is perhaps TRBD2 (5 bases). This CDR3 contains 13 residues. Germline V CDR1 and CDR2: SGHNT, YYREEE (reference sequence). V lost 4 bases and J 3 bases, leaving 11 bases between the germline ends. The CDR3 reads CASSPDSDYEQYF. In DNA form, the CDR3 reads TGTGCCAGCAGCCCCGATAGCGACTACGAGCAGTACTTC.

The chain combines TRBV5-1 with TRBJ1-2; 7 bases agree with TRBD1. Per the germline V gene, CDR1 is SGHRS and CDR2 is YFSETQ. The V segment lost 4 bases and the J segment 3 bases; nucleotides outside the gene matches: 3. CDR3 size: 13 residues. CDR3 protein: CASSPTGDYGYTF. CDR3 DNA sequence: TGCGCCAGCAGCCCTACAGGGGACTATGGCTACACCTTC.

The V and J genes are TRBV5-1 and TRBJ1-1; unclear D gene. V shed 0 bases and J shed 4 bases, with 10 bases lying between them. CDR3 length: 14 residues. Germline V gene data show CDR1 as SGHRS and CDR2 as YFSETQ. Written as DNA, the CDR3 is TGCGCCAGCAGCTTGGCGCAGGTCGGCACTGAAGCTTTCTTT. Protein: CASSLAQVGTEAFF.

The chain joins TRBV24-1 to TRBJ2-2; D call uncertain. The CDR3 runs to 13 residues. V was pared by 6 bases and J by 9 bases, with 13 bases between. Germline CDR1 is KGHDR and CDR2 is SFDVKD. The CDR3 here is CATSLFPVRELFF. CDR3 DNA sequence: TGTGCCACCAGTCTTTTCCCCGTAAGGGAGCTGTTTTTT.

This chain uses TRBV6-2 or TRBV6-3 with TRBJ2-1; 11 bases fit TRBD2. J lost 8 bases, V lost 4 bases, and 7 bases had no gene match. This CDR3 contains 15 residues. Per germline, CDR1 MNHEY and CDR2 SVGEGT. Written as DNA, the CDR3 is TGTGCCAGCAGTTCAACTAGCGGGAGCGGGTATGAGCAGTTCTTC. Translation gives CASSSTSGSGYEQFF.

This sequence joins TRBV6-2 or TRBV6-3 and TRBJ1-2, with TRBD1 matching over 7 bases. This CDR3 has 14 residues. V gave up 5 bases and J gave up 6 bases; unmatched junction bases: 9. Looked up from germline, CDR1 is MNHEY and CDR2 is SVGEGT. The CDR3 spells CASSADRELDGYTF. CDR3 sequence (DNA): TGTGCCAGCAGTGCCGACAGGGAGCTCGATGGCTACACCTTC.

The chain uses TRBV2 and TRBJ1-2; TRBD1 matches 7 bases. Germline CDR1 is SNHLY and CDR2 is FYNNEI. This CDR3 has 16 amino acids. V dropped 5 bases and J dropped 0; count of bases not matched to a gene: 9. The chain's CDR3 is CASSPTTGLANYGYTF. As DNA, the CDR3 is TGTGCCAGCAGTCCGACGACAGGGCTGGCTAACTATGGCTACACCTTC.

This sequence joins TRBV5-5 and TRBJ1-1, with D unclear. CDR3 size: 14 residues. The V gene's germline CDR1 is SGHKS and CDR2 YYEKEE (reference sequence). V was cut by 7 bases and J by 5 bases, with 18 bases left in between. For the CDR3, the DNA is TGTGCCAGCGGACTACCGACCAGCTGGACTGAAGCTTTCTTT. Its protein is CASGLPTSWTEAFF.

The CDR3 DNA follows: TGTGCCAGCACCCCGTGGGCGGGGGTCACCAATGAGCAGTTCTTC. Its translation is CASTPWAGVTNEQFF. The chain is built from TRBV3-1 (or the pseudogene TRBV3-2) and TRBJ2-1; TRBD2 agrees at 7 bases. V was clipped by 7 bases and J by 6 bases; unmatched bases: 12. There are 15 residues in the CDR3. The germline V gene has CDR1 LGHDT and CDR2 YNNKEL (reference sequence).

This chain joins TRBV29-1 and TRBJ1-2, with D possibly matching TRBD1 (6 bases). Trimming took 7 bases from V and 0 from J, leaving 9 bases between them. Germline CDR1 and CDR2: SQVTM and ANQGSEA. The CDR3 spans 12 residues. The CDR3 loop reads CSDWTANYGYTF. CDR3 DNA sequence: TGCAGCGATTGGACAGCTAACTATGGCTACACCTTC. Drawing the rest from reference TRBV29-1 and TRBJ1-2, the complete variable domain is SAVISQKPSRDICQRGTSLTIQCQVDSQVTMMFWYRQQPGQSLTLIATANQGSEATYESGFVIDKFPISRPNLTFSTLTVSNMSPEDSSIYLCSDWTANYGYTFGSGTRLTVV.

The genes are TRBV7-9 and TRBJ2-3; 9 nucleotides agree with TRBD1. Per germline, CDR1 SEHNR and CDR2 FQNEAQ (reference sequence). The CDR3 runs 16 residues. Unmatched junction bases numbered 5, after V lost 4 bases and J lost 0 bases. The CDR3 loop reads CASSWRQGDSTDTQYF. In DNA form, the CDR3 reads TGTGCCAGCAGCTGGCGACAGGGGGATAGCACAGATACGCAGTATTTT.

The CDR3 spells CASSPGQIHELTRNENTEAFF. DNA for the CDR3: TGTGCCAGCAGCCCGGGACAGATTCACGAACTCACCAGAAACGAAAACACTGAAGCTTTCTTT. This sequence joins TRBV4-2 and TRBJ1-1, with 7 positions matching TRBD1. The CDR3 is made up of 21 amino acids. Unmatched junction bases numbered 25, after V lost 4 bases and J lost 2 bases. In germline, CDR1 is LGHNA, CDR2 YNFKEQ.

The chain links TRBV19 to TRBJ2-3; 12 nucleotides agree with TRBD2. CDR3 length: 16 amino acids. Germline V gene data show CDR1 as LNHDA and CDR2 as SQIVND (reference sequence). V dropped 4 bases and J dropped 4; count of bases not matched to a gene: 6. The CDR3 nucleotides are TGTGCCAGTAGTAACGATCTAGCGGGAGGGCCAGATACGCAGTATTTT. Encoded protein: CASSNDLAGGPDTQYF.

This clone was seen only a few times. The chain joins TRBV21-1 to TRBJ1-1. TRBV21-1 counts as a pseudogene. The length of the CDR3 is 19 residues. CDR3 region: CASSKAGAQVRIGGTEAFF. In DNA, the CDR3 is TGTGCCAGCAGCAAAGCGGGGGCCCAGGTTCGAATCGGGGGGACTGAAGCTTTCTTT.

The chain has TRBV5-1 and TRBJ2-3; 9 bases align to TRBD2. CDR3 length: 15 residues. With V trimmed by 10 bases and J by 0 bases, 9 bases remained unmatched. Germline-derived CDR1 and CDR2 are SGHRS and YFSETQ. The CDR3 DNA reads TGCGCCTCGAGTGCGGGGGGGCGGAGCACAGATACGCAGTATTTT. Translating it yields CASSAGGRSTDTQYF.

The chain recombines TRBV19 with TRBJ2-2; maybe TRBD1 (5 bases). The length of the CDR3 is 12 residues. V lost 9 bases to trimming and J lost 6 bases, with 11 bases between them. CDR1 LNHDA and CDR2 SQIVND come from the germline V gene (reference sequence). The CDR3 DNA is TGTGCCAGCGCAGGGATCCCCGGGGAGCTGTTTTTT. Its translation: CASAGIPGELFF.

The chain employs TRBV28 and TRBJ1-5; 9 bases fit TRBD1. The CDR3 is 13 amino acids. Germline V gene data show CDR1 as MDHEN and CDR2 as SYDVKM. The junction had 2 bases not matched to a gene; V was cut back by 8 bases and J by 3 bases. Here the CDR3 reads CASGDRDNQPQHF. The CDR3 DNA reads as TGTGCCAGCGGGGACAGGGACAATCAGCCCCAGCATTTT.

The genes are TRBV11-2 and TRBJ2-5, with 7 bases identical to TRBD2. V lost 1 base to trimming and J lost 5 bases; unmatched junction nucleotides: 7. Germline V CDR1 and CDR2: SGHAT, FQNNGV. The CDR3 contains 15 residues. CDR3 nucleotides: TGTGCCAGCAGCTTAGGTGGGAGGGGTTGGGAGACCCAGTACTTC. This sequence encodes CASSLGGRGWETQYF.

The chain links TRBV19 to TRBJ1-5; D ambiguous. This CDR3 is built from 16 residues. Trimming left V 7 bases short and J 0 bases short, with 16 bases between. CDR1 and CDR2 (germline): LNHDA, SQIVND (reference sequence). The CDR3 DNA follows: TGTGCCAGTAACCCACGCGGGCCTTATAGCAATCAGCCCCAGCATTTT. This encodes CASNPRGPYSNQPQHF.

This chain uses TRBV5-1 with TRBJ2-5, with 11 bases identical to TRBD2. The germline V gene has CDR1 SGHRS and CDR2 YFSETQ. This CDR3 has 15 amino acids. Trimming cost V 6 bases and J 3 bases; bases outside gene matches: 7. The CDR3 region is CASTVEGLAEETQYF. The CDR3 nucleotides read TGCGCCAGCACGGTGGAGGGACTAGCGGAAGAGACCCAGTACTTC.

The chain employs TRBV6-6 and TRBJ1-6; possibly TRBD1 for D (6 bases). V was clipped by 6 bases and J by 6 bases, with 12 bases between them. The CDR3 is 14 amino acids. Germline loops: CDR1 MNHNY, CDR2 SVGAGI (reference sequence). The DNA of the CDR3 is TGTGCCAGCAGCAACAGGGTGGGTAATTCACCCCTCCACTTT. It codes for CASSNRVGNSPLHF.

The CDR3 loop reads CASAALDRSDQPQHF. CDR3 in DNA: TGTGCCAGCGCGGCGCTCGACAGGAGTGATCAGCCCCAGCATTTT. The rearrangement links TRBV19 to TRBJ1-5, with D perhaps TRBD1 (6 bases). The V end lost 9 bases, the J end lost 5 bases, and 20 bases lay between the germline ends. The CDR3 contains 15 residues. Germline CDR1 LNHDA, CDR2 SQIVND (reference sequence).

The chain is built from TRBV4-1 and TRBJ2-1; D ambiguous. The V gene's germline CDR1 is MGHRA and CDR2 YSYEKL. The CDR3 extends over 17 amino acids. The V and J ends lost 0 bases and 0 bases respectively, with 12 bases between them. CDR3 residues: CASSQDPELSSYNEQFF. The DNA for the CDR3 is TGCGCCAGCAGCCAAGATCCCGAATTGAGCTCCTACAATGAGCAGTTCTTC.